Listed below are T cell receptor beta chains from one sample, sequenced in a study of blood T cell repertoires in COVID-19. The protocol was immunoSEQ multiplex PCR, while the TCRdb copy is restricted to in-frame clones and leaves out a portion. The data hold around 220,000 clones, with 75% to 85% observed a single time. Sequenced input: PBMCs or T cells enriched from blood (not recorded which). The receptors come from a woman between 40 and 50 years old with acute COVID-19. The conserved cysteine and the conserved F or W are not part of the CDR3 here.

v_gene | CDR3aa
TRBV19 | ASTTGRRGREETQY
TRBV5-6 | ASSLWPGGQETQY
TRBV21-1 | ASSPLITVAEYNEQF
TRBV10-2 | ASSEYRDTIRINEKLF
TRBV7-6 | ASSLTTGTNYGYT
TRBV11-2 | ASSKTGRTTGELF
TRBV9 | ASSTSGNTIY
TRBV30 | AWAGTSGSGAY
TRBV30 | AWIRTGAGYT
TRBV20-1 | SASQGAASGANVLT
TRBV24-1 | ATSDFGTTGNEQF
TRBV5-1 | ASSSGTSGYNEQF
TRBV4-3 | ASSQDRRVGAF
TRBV6-4 | ASSEDGTPNTEAF
TRBV6-5 | ASRHGGWETQY
TRBV5-6 | ASSLTSGSRYNEQF
TRBV5-1 | ASSLAQMNTEAF
TRBV25-1 | ASSEYLGTGDETEAF
TRBV6-2/TRBV6-3 | ASSYGQGRGAYEQY
TRBV28 | ASSLGGIQETQY
TRBV7-2 | ASSLGRENTEAF
TRBV19 | ASSIQQGGGTEAF
TRBV30 | ASTGQRTTEAF
TRBV27 | ASSPRVARNYEQY
TRBV6-1 | ASRESTDPGREKLF
TRBV7-2 | ASSLGGGYNEQF
TRBV6-1 | ASSEAGQINYGYT
TRBV11-3 | ASSLALGGEQY
TRBV27 | ASSVWEGRGDTQY
TRBV11-2 | ASSSLTMSGT
TRBV4-3 | ASSQDRLAGDYEQY
TRBV29-1 | SAIKGEQY